This T cell receptor (beta chain) was sequenced in a study of T cells of healthy individuals (dated by TCRdb to the late 2010s). On this clonotype itself: No antigen is known for it. No base qualities exist here, and no much larger clone lies one base off it.

The library was obtained by 5' RACE. This sample was sequenced with an Illumina MiSeq. TCRdb reran the public reads through fastp at Q25 and MiXCR, keeping productive beta chains. Identical CDR3 protein sequences are pooled into one entry, listed with their most common genes and DNA. The sample table contains 60,000 to 75,000 distinct CDR3 sequences; only one count was recorded for roughly 16% of them. Roughly 4.7% of the sample comes from the top ten. According to the germline V gene, CDR1 reads SNHLY and CDR2 reads FYNNEI. Counted from cysteine to phenylalanine, this CDR3 has 15 amino acids. Only CDR3 DNA is held: 45 bases, read in frame from base 1. The germline ends are 22 bases apart after V is trimmed by 11 bases and J by 3 bases.

This receptor chain uses TRBV2 and TRBJ2-5, with the D segment identity uncertain. The receptor was isolated from a human donor in good health. The CDR3 region: CAYRPGHLLEETQYF. The DNA sequence follows: TGTGCCTACCGTCCGGGCCACCTGTTAGAAGAGACCCAGTACTTC.